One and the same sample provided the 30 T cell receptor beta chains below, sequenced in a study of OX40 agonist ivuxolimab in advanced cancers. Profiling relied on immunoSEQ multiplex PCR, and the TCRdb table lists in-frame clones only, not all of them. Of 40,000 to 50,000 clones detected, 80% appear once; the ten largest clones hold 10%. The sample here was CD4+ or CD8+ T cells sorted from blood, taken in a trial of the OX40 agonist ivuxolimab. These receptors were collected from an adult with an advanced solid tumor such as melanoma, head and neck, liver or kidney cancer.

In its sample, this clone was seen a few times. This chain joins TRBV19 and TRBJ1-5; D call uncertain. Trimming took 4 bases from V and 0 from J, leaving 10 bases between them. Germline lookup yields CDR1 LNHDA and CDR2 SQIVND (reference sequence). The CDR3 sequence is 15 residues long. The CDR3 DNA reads TGTGCCAGTAGTACCACCCTGGGTAGCAATCAGCCCCAGCATTTT. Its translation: CASSTTLGSNQPQHF.

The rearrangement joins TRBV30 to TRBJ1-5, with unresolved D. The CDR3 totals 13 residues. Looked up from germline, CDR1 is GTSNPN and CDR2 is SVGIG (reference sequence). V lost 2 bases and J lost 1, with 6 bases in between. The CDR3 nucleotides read TGTGCCTGGAGTCGTGGGAGCAATCAGCCCCAGCATTTT. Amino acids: CAWSRGSNQPQHF.

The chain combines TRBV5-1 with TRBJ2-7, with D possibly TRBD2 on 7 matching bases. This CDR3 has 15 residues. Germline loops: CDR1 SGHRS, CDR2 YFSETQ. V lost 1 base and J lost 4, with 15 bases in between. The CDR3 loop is CASSLSLGGPYEQYF. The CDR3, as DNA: TGCGCCAGCAGCTTGAGTTTGGGGGGGCCTTACGAGCAGTACTTC.

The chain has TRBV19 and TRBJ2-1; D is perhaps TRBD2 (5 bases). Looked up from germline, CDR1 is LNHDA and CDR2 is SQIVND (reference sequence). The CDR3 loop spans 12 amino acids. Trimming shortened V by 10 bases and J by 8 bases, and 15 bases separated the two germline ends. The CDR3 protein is CATYAGNHEQFF. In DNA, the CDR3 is TGTGCCACCTACGCCGGGAACCATGAGCAGTTCTTC. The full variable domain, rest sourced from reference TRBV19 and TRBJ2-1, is DGGITQSPKYLFRKEGQNVTLSCEQNLNHDAMYWYRQDPGQGLRLIYYSQIVNDFQKGDIAEGYSVSREKKESFPLTVTSAQKNPTAFYLCATYAGNHEQFFGPGTRLTVL.

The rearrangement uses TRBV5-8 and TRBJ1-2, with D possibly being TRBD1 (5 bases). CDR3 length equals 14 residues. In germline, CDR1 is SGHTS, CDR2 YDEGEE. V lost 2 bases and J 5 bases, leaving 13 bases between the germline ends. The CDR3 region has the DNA TGTGCCAGCAGCTTTCAGGGTGGGGCATATGGCTACACCTTC. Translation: CASSFQGGAYGYTF.

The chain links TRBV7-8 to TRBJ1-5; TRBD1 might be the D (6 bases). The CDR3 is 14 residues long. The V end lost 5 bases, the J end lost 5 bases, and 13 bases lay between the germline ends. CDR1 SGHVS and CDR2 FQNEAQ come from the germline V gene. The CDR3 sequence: CASSDRTEYQPQHF. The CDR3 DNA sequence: TGTGCCAGCAGCGACAGGACAGAGTATCAGCCCCAGCATTTT.

The CDR3 protein is CASRSGDGATEAFF. CDR3 nucleotide sequence: TGCGCCAGCAGATCAGGGGATGGGGCCACTGAAGCTTTCTTT. The J gene is TRBJ1-1, the V gene TRBV5-1; maybe TRBD1 (6 bases). Trimming removed 5 bases from V and 4 bases from J, with 15 bases in between. Germline assignment: CDR1 SGHRS and CDR2 YFSETQ. The CDR3 sequence is 14 residues long.

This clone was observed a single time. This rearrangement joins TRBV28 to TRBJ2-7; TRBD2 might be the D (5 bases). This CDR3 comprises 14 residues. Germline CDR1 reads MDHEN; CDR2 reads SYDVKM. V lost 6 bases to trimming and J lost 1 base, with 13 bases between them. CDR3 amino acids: CASRPERWSYEQYF. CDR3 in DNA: TGTGCCAGCAGACCGGAGCGGTGGTCCTACGAGCAGTACTTC.

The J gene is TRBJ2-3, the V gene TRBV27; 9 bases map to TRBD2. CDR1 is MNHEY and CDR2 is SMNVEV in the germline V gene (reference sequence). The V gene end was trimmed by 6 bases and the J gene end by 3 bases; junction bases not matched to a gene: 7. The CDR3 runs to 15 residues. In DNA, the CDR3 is TGTGCCAGCAGCTTAGCGGGAGTCTTGACAGATACGCAGTATTTT. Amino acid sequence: CASSLAGVLTDTQYF.

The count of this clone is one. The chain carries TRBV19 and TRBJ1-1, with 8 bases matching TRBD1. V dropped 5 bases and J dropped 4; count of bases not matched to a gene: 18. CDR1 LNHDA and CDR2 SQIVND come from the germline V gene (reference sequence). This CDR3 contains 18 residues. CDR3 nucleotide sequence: TGTGCCAGTAGTCGACCTCTCGGGACAGGTGGAGTGAGCACTGAAGCTTTCTTT. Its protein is CASSRPLGTGGVSTEAFF. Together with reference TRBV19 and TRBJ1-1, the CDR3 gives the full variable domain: DGGITQSPKYLFRKEGQNVTLSCEQNLNHDAMYWYRQDPGQGLRLIYYSQIVNDFQKGDIAEGYSVSREKKESFPLTVTSAQKNPTAFYLCASSRPLGTGGVSTEAFFGQGTRLTVV.

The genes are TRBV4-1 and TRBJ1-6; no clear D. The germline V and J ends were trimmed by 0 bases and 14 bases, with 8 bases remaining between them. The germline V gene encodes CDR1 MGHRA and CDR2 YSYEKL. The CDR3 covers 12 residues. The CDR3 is CASSQDRASLHF. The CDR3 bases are TGCGCCAGCAGCCAAGATCGGGCCTCCCTCCACTTT.

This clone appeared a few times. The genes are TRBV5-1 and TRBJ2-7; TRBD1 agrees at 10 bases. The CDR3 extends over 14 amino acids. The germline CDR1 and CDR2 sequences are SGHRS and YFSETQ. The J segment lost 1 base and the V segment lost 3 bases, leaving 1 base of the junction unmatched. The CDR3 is CASSSGQGSYEQYF. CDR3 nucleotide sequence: TGCGCCAGCAGCTCGGGACAGGGGTCCTACGAGCAGTACTTC.

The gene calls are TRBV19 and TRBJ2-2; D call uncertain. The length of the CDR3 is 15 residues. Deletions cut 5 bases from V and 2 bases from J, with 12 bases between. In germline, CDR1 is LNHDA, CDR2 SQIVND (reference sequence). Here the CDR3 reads CASSAVMGNTGELFF. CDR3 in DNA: TGTGCCAGTAGTGCCGTTATGGGAAACACCGGGGAGCTGTTTTTT.

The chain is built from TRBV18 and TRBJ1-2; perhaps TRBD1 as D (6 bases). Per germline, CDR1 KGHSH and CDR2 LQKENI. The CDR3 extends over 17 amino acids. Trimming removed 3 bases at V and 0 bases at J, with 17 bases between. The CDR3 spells CASSPERGSGANYGYTF. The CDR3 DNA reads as TGTGCCAGCTCACCGGAAAGGGGGAGCGGAGCTAACTATGGCTACACCTTC.

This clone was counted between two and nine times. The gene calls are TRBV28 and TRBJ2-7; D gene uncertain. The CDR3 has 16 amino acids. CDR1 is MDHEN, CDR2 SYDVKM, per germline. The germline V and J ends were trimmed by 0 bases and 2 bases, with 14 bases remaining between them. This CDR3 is CASSLWLPDLTYEQYF. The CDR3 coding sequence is TGTGCCAGCAGTTTATGGCTACCCGACCTTACCTACGAGCAGTACTTC.

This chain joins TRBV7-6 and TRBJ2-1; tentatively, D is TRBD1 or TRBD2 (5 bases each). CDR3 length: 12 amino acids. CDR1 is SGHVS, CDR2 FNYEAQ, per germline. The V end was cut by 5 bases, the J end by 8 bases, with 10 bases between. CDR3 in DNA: TGTGCCAGCAGCCCGGGGACCTATGAGCAGTTCTTC. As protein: CASSPGTYEQFF.

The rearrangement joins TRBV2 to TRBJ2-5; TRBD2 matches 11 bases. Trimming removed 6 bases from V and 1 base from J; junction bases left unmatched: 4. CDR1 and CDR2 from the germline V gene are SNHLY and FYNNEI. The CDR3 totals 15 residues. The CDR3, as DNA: TGTGCCAGCAGATCGGGGACTAGCGGCCAAGAGACCCAGTACTTC. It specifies CASRSGTSGQETQYF.

The CDR3 DNA reads as TGTGCCAGCAGCGTAGTAGCCGGGGCGGCAGATACGCAGTATTTT. This codes for CASSVVAGAADTQYF. This chain links TRBV9 with TRBJ2-3; D may be TRBD1 or TRBD2 (5 bases each). The CDR3 sequence is 15 residues long. Germline V lookup: CDR1 SGDLS, CDR2 YYNGEE. Trimming took off 0 bases at V and 4 bases at J, with 12 bases between the two ends.

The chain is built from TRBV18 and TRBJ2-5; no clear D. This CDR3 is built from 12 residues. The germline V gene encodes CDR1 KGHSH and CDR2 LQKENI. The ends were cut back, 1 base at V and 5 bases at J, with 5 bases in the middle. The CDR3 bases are TGTGCCAGCTCACCACTCGGTGAGACCCAGTACTTC. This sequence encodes CASSPLGETQYF. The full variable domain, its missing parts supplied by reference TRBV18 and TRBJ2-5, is NAGVMQNPRHLVRRRGQEARLRCSPMKGHSHVYWYRQLPEEGLKFMVYLQKENIIDESGMPKERFSAEFPKEGPSILRIQQVVRGDSAAYFCASSPLGETQYFGPGTRLLVL.

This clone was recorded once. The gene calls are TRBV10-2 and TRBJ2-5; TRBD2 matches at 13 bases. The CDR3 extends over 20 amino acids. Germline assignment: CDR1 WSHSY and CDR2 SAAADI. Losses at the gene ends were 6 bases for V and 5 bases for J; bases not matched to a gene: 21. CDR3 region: CASSLSTLRLAGGGWETQYF. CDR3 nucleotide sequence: TGCGCCAGCAGCCTATCAACCTTAAGACTAGCGGGAGGTGGTTGGGAGACCCAGTACTTC.

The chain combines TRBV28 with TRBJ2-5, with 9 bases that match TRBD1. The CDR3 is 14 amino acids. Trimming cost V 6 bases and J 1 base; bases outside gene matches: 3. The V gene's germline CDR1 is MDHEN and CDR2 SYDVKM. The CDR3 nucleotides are TGTGCCAGCAGCTGGACAGGGGTCCAAGAGACCCAGTACTTC. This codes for CASSWTGVQETQYF. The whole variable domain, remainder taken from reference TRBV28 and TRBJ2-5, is DVKVTQSSRYLVKRTGEKVFLECVQDMDHENMFWYRQDPGLGLRLIYFSYDVKMKEKGDIPEGYSVSREKKERFSLILESASTNQTSMYLCASSWTGVQETQYFGPGTRLLVL.

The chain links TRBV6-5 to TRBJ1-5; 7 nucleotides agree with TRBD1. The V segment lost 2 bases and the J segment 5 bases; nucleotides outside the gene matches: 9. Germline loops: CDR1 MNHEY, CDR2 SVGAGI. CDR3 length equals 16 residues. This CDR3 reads CASSYPDRERHQPQHF. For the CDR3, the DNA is TGTGCCAGCAGTTACCCCGACAGGGAGCGGCATCAGCCCCAGCATTTT.

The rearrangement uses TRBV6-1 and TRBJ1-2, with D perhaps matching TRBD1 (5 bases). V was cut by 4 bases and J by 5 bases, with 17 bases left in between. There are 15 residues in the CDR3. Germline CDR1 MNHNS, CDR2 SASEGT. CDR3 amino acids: CASSVGTGAGYGYTF. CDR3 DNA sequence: TGTGCCAGCAGTGTTGGGACGGGCGCAGGATATGGCTACACCTTC.

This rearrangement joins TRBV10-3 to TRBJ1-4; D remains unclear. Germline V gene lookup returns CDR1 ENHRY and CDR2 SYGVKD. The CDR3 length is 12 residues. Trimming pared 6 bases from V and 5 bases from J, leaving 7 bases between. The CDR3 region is CAIRDTNEKLFF. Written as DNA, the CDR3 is TGTGCCATCAGAGACACGAATGAAAAACTGTTTTTT.

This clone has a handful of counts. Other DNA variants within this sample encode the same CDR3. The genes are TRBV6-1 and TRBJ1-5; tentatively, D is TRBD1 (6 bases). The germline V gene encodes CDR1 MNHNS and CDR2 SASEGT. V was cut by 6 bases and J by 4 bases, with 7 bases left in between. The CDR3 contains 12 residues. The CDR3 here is CASRDSNQPQHF. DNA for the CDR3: TGTGCCAGCAGGGACAGTAATCAGCCCCAGCATTTT.

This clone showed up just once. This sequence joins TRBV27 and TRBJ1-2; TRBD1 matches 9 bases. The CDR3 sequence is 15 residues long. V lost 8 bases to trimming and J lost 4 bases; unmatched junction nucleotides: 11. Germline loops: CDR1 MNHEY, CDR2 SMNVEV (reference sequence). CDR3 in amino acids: CASSVPGQGFYGYTF. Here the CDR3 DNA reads TGTGCCAGCTCTGTACCGGGACAGGGTTTCTATGGCTACACCTTC.

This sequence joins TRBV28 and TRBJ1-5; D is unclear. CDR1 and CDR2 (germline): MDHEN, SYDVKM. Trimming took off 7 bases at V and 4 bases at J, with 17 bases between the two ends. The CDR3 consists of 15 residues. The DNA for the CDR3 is TGTGCCAGCACCAAATCCCGTCTCGGAAATCAGCCCCAGCATTTT. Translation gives CASTKSRLGNQPQHF.

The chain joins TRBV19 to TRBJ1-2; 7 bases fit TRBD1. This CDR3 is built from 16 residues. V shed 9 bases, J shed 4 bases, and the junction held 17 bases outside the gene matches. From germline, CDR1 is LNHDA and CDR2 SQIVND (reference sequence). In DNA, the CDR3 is TGTGCCAGCCGGAGAGAGGGACAGTCGCAGCTCTATGGCTACACCTTC. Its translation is CASRREGQSQLYGYTF.

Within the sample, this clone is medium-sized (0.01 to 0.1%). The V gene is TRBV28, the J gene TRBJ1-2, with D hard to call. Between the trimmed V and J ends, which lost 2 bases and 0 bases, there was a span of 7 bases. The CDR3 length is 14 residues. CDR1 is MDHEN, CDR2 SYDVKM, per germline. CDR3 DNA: TGTGCCAGCAGTTTACCAGTATCTAACTATGGCTACACCTTC. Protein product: CASSLPVSNYGYTF.

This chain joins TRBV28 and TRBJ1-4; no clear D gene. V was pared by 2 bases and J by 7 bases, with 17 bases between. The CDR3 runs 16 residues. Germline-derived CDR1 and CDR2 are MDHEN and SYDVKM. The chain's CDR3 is CASSLRNRQVGEKLFF. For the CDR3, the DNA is TGTGCCAGCAGTTTACGCAACCGGCAGGTAGGTGAAAAACTGTTTTTT.